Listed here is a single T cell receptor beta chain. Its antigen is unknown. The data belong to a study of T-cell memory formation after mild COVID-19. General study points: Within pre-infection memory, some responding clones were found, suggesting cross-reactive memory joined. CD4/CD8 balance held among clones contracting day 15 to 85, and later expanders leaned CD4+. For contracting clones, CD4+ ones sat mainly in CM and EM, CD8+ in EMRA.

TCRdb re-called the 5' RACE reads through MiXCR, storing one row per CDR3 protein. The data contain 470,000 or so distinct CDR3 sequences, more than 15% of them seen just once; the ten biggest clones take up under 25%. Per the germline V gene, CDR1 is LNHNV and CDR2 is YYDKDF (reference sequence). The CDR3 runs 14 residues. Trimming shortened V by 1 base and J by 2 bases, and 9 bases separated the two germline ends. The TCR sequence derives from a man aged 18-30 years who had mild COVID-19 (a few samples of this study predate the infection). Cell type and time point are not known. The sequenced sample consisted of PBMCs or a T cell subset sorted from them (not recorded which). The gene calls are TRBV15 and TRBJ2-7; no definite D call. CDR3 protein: CATSRGDEAYEQYV. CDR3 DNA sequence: TGTGCCACCAGCAGAGGCGACGAAGCCTACGAGCAGTACGTC.